What follows describes a single TCR beta chain. TCRdb analysed the 5' RACE reads with MiXCR anew, one entry per CDR3 protein. The table records approximately 510,000 distinct CDR3 sequences, just over 20% of them present only once. Trimming removed 8 bases at V and 3 bases at J, with 14 bases between. Germline CDR1 MGHDK, CDR2 SYGVNS. This CDR3 spans 13 amino acids. The data originate from a study of T cells after yellow fever vaccination. This clonotype was obtained from a man aged 18 to 35 who received the YFV17D yellow fever vaccine. The source material was PBMCs, sampled approximately 22 days after the first yellow fever vaccination. The rearrangement joins TRBV25-1 to TRBJ2-7; D may match TRBD1 or TRBD2 (5 bases each). The CDR3 bases are TGTGCCAGCGAGGGACCGTTGGGCTACGAGCAGTACTTC. It codes for CASEGPLGYEQYF.